These T cell receptor beta chains were read from a single sample in a study of post-analysis software for immune sequencing data. Via MiXCR, TCRdb re-called the PCR reads, giving one row per CDR3 protein. The repertoire holds 750,000 to 950,000 distinct CDR3 sequences, with under 60% as singletons. Sequences were obtained from blood. Source of these receptors: a girl aged 5-17 years with multiple sclerosis. The CDR3 runs from the conserved cysteine through the conserved F or W. The order of the fields is D gene, J gene, V gene, CDR3 length, clone size, CDR3 DNA, CDR3 protein. The D gene is left open where the match is weak. Rows give clone size only sometimes, using once, few, many, or a class for an expanded clone.

. | TRBJ1-2 | TRBV7-9 | 13 | . | TGTGCCAGCAGCTCCGACAGCCTCTATGGCTACACCTTC | CASSSDSLYGYTF
. | TRBJ1-2 | TRBV5-8 | 12 | . | TGTGCCAGCAGCCTCCGGGGTTATGGCTACACCTTC | CASSLRGYGYTF
. | TRBJ2-7 | TRBV29-1 | 14 | . | TGCAGCGCCGCCGTTTTTGGTAGCTGCGACGAGCAGTACTTC | CSAAVFGSCDEQYF
TRBD2 | TRBJ2-7 | TRBV4-2 | 15 | few | TGTGCCAGCAGCCAAGGAATGGGAGGGTCCTACGAGCAGTACTTC | CASSQGMGGSYEQYF
. | TRBJ1-2 | TRBV29-1 | 15 | . | TGCAGCGTTGAAGATGCAGCGAGAGCTAACTATGGCTACACCTTC | CSVEDAARANYGYTF
. | TRBJ2-1 | TRBV9 | 15 | few | TGTGCCAGCAGCGAGGGTCCGGGAATACTCAATGAGCAGTTCTTC | CASSEGPGILNEQFF
. | TRBJ2-1 | TRBV27 | 14 | few | TGTGCCAGCAGTTTAGCCCAGTGGGGCAATGAGCAGTTCTTC | CASSLAQWGNEQFF
TRBD2 | TRBJ2-5 | TRBV7-9 | 15 | few | TGTGCCAGCAGCTTAAAAGCGGGAGGCGGGGAGACCCAGTACTTC | CASSLKAGGGETQYF
TRBD1 | TRBJ1-2 | TRBV29-1 | 14 | . | TGCAGCGTTGAAGATTCGGGACAGGACTATGGCTACACCTTC | CSVEDSGQDYGYTF
. | TRBJ1-1 | TRBV11-2 | 13 | . | TGTGCCAGCAGCCACCCGGTGGGCACTGAAGCTTTCTTT | CASSHPVGTEAFF
. | TRBJ1-2 | TRBV6-5 | 15 | . | TGTGCCAGCGGTTATCGGCAGGCTGTTTACTATGGCTACACCTTC | CASGYRQAVYYGYTF
TRBD1 | TRBJ2-4 | TRBV12-3/TRBV12-4 | 14 | . | TGTGCCAGCAGTGTCACAGGGGGAGAAAACATTCAGTACTTC | CASSVTGGENIQYF
. | TRBJ1-2 | TRBV7-9 | 14 | . | TGTGCCAGCAGCTTTCCCGGGAACCCCTATGGCTACACCTTC | CASSFPGNPYGYTF
. | TRBJ2-5 | TRBV6-6 | 14 | . | TGTGCCAGCAGTAGGGCGGCAACCCAAGAGACCCAGTACTTC | CASSRAATQETQYF
TRBD2 | TRBJ2-1 | TRBV6-5 | 16 | . | TGTGCCAGCAGATCTCCCGCACTAGCGGGAGGCTATGAGCAGTTCTTC | CASRSPALAGGYEQFF
TRBD2 | TRBJ2-3 | TRBV10-3 | 14 | . | TGTGCCGGGCGGGGGGGGTACAGCACAGATACGCAGTATTTT | CAGRGGYSTDTQYF
TRBD2 | TRBJ2-1 | TRBV12-3/TRBV12-4 | 16 | once | TGTGCCAGCAGTTTAAGTTGGCTAGCGGGGGACAATGAGCAGTTCTTC | CASSLSWLAGDNEQFF
TRBD2 | TRBJ2-3 | TRBV7-9 | 15 | . | TGTGCCAGCAGCTTCCCAGCGGGAACTTCAGATACGCAGTATTTT | CASSFPAGTSDTQYF
TRBD1 | TRBJ1-5 | TRBV2 | 19 | few | TGTGCCAGCAGTCGCGCAACAGGGGAGGGCGCCTTACCCAATCAGCCCCAGCATTTT | CASSRATGEGALPNQPQHF
TRBD2 | TRBJ2-3 | TRBV20-1 | 14 | few | TGCAGTGCCTTAGCGGGGTCCTTGACAGATACGCAGTATTTT | CSALAGSLTDTQYF
TRBD1 | TRBJ2-7 | TRBV4-3 | 17 | . | TGCGCCAGCAGCCAAGATCGGGGACAGGGGGGCAACTACGAGCAGTACTTC | CASSQDRGQGGNYEQYF
. | TRBJ2-3 | TRBV29-1 | 15 | few | TGCAGCGTTGTAGTGTTGGGGACTAGCACAGATACGCAGTATTTT | CSVVVLGTSTDTQYF
TRBD2 | TRBJ2-1 | TRBV20-1 | 15 | . | TGCAGTGCCCCAGCGGGAGGGTCCGCGGGGGATGAGCAGTTCTTC | CSAPAGGSAGDEQFF
. | TRBJ1-2 | TRBV25-1 | 13 | . | TGTGCCAGCAGTGACAGGGAGGGCTATGGCTACACCTTC | CASSDREGYGYTF
. | TRBJ1-1 | TRBV4-2 | 15 | few | TGTGCCAGCAGCCAAGATCCCAGGGCCCAAACTGAAGCTTTCTTT | CASSQDPRAQTEAFF
. | TRBJ1-5 | TRBV20-1 | 16 | . | TGCAGTGCTAGTGGGCCTTGGGGGCGTAGCAATCAGCCCCAGCATTTT | CSASGPWGRSNQPQHF
. | TRBJ1-1 | TRBV10-1 | 13 | . | TGCGCCAGCAGTGGCCCAGGAGGGCGTGAAGCTTTCTTT | CASSGPGGREAFF
TRBD1 | TRBJ1-2 | TRBV28 | 13 | few | TGTGCCAGCAGTTTATCGACAGGGGGCAGCTACACCTTC | CASSLSTGGSYTF
TRBD1 | TRBJ1-2 | TRBV29-1 | 12 | few | TGCAGCGCTGACAGGGATTGGGGAGGCTACACCTTC | CSADRDWGGYTF
. | TRBJ2-7 | TRBV4-1 | 15 | . | TGCGCCAGCAGCCAAGCCCAGTACCCCGGAGACGAGCAGTACTTC | CASSQAQYPGDEQYF
. | TRBJ2-2 | TRBV12-3/TRBV12-4 | 15 | . | TGTGCCAGCAGTACTAATAACGTGAACACCGGGGAGCTGTTTTTT | CASSTNNVNTGELFF
TRBD2 | TRBJ2-3 | TRBV12-3/TRBV12-4 | 15 | . | TGTGCCAGCAGTTTTATCGGCGGGAGTTTGGATACGCAGTATTTT | CASSFIGGSLDTQYF